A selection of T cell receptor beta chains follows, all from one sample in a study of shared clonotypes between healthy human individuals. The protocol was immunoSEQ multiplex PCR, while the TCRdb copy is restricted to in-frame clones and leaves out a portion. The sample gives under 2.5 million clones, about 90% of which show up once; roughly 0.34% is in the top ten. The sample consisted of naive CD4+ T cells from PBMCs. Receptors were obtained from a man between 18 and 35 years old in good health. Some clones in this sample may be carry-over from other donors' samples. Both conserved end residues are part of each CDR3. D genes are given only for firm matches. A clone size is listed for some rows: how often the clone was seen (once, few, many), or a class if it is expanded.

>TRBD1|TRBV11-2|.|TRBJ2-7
CASSRELRGPYEQYF
TGTGCCAGCAGCCGAGAGCTCAGGGGGCCCTACGAGCAGTACTTC
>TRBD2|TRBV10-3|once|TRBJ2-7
CAIRDAIGLAGGEQYF
TGTGCCATCAGGGATGCCATAGGACTAGCCGGCGGTGAGCAGTACTTC
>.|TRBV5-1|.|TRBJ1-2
CASSRGANYGYTF
TGCGCCAGCAGTAGGGGCGCGAACTATGGCTACACCTTC
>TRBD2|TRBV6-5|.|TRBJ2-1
CASSPSSGRPNEQFF
TGTGCCAGCAGCCCATCTAGCGGGAGGCCCAATGAGCAGTTCTTC
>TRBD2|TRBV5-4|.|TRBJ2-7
CASSLGLAGGLNEQYF
TGTGCCAGCAGCCTGGGACTAGCGGGAGGGCTGAACGAGCAGTACTTC
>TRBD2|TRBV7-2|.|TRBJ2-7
CASSFTAGGPHEQYF
TGTGCCAGCAGCTTCACAGCGGGAGGGCCTCACGAGCAGTACTTC
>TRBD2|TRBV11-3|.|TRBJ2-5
CASSPGLGSGRETQYF
TGTGCCAGCAGCCCCGGACTAGGTAGCGGGAGAGAGACCCAGTACTTC
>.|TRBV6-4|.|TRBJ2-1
CASSQGTNNEQFF
TGTGCCAGCTCACAAGGGACCAATAATGAGCAGTTCTTC
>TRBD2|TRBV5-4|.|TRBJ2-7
CASSAASGLPYEQYF
TGTGCCAGCAGCGCCGCTAGCGGGTTGCCCTACGAGCAGTACTTC
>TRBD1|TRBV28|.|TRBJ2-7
CASRRLRDSTYEQYF
TGTGCCAGCAGGAGGCTTCGGGACAGCACCTACGAGCAGTACTTC
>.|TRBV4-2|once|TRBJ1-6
CASSPGNSPLHF
TGTGCCAGCAGCCCGGGTAATTCACCCCTCCACTTT
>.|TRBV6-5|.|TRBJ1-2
CASKRTENYGYTF
TGTGCCAGCAAGAGGACAGAGAACTATGGCTACACCTTC
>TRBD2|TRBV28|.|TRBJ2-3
CASSGPTSGLFTDTQYF
TGTGCCAGCAGCGGACCGACTAGCGGACTTTTCACAGATACGCAGTATTTT
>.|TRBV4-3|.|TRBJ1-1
CASSQDPREAEAFF
TGCGCCAGCAGCCAAGATCCGAGAGAGGCTGAAGCTTTCTTT
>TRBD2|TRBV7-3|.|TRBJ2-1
CASSLSSGSGNEQFF
TGTGCCAGCAGCTTATCTAGCGGGAGTGGAAATGAGCAGTTCTTC
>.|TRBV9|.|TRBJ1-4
CASSVAGRAATNEKLFF
TGTGCCAGCAGCGTAGCAGGCAGAGCTGCAACTAATGAAAAACTGTTTTTT
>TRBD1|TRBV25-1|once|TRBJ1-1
CASSGRTGVDNTEAFF
TGTGCCAGCAGTGGAAGGACAGGGGTTGACAACACTGAAGCTTTCTTT
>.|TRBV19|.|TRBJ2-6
CASSIEGQSGANVLTF
TGTGCCAGTAGTATAGAGGGCCAGTCTGGGGCCAACGTCCTGACTTTC
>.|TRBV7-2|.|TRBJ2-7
CASSQGGYEQYF
TGTGCCAGCAGCCAGGGGGGGTACGAGCAGTACTTC
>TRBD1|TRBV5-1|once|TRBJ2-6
CATDVTGGASGANVLTF
TGCGCCACAGACGTTACAGGGGGAGCTTCTGGGGCCAACGTCCTGACTTTC
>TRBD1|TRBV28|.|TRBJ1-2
CAATIGTGNYGYTF
TGTGCCGCAACAATTGGGACAGGGAACTATGGCTACACCTTC
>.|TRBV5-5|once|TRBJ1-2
CASSSSTQSYGYTF
TGTGCCAGCAGCAGCTCGACTCAAAGCTATGGCTACACCTTC
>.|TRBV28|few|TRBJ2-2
CASRNNGELFF
TGTGCCAGCAGAAACAACGGGGAGCTGTTTTTT
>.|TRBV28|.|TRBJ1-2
CASTQRTAYGYTF
TGTGCCAGCACCCAACGGACAGCCTATGGCTACACCTTC
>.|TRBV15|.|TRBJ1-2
CATSRVEPNYGYTF
TGTGCCACCAGCAGAGTCGAACCTAACTATGGCTACACCTTC
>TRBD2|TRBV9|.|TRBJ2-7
CASSPTSGSVEQYF
TGTGCCAGCAGCCCAACTAGCGGGAGCGTCGAGCAGTACTTC
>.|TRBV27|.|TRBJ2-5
CASSLSASWETQYF
TGTGCCAGCAGTTTATCGGCATCGTGGGAGACCCAGTACTTC
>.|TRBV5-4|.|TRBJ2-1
CASSPTQGSSYNEQFF
TGTGCCAGCAGCCCGACACAGGGTAGCTCCTACAATGAGCAGTTCTTC
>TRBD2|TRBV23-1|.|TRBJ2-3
CASSQGPLAGGPSRTDTQYF
TGCGCCAGCAGTCAAGGTCCCCTAGCGGGAGGGCCGAGTCGCACAGATACGCAGTATTTT
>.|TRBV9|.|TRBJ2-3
CASSVVGGLAMDTQYF
TGTGCCAGCAGCGTAGTGGGGGGGCTGGCTATGGATACGCAGTATTTT
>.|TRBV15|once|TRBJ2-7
CATSPGGQFAEQYF
TGTGCCACCAGTCCCGGAGGACAGTTTGCCGAGCAGTACTTC
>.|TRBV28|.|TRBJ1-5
CASSLYRRGNQPQHF
TGTGCCAGCAGTTTATATAGGAGGGGCAATCAGCCCCAGCATTTT
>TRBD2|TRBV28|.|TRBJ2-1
CASSQGGSVDEQFF
TGTGCCAGCAGTCAAGGCGGGAGTGTGGATGAGCAGTTCTTC
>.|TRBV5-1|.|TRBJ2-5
CASTPAGGGEETQYF
TGCGCCAGCACCCCCGCGGGCGGAGGGGAAGAGACCCAGTACTTC
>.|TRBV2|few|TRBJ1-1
CASSDLGKAFF
TGTGCCAGCAGTGATTTGGGGAAAGCTTTCTTT
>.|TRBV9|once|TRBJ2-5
CASSVGPAGQSFQYF
TGTGCCAGCAGCGTAGGCCCTGCCGGCCAAAGTTTCCAGTACTTC
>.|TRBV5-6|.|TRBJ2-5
CASSLWTQETQYF
TGTGCCAGCAGCTTGTGGACGCAAGAGACCCAGTACTTC
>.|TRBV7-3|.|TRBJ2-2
CASRKEVQGTGELFF
TGTGCCAGCCGCAAAGAGGTCCAAGGGACCGGGGAGCTGTTTTTT
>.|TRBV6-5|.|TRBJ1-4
CASSYSGSGRQKLFF
TGTGCCAGCAGTTACTCGGGTTCTGGTAGGCAAAAACTGTTTTTT
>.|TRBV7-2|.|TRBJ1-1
CASSLQTNTEAFF
TGTGCCAGCAGCTTGCAGACGAACACTGAAGCTTTCTTT
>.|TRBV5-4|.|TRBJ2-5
CASSLEGTSRETQYF
TGTGCCAGCAGCTTGGAAGGTACCAGCCGGGAGACCCAGTACTTC
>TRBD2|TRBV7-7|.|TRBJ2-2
CASSLQAGGRTGELFF
TGTGCCAGCAGCTTACAAGCGGGAGGTCGCACCGGGGAGCTGTTTTTT
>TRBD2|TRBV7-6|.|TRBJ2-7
CASSRTSGNYEQYF
TGTGCCAGCAGCAGGACTAGCGGGAACTACGAGCAGTACTTC
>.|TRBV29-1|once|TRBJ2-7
CSVVQDTTSYEQYF
TGCAGCGTTGTTCAGGACACGACCTCCTACGAGCAGTACTTC
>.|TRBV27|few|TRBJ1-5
CASSLLGNALQHF
TGTGCCAGCAGTTTATTAGGCAACGCCCTCCAGCATTTT
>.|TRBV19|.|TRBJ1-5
CASSTDSFNQPQHF
TGTGCCAGTAGTACGGACAGTTTCAATCAGCCCCAGCATTTT
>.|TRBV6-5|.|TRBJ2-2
CASSYSKTGELFF
TGTGCCAGCAGTTACTCGAAGACAGGAGAGCTGTTTTTT
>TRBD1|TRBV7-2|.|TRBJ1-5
CASSPRGQGLQHF
TGTGCCAGCAGCCCGAGAGGACAGGGGCTCCAGCATTTT
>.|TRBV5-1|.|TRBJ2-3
CASSLSIDGLTDTQYF
TGCGCCAGCAGCTTGAGTATCGACGGATTAACAGATACGCAGTATTTT
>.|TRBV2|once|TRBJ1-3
CASSVGPLRGNTIYF
TGTGCCAGCAGCGTTGGGCCTCTTAGAGGAAACACCATATATTTT
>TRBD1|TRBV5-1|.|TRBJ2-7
CASSPGDRSIEQYF
TGCGCCAGCAGCCCCGGGGACAGATCCATCGAGCAGTACTTC
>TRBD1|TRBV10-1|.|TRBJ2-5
CASSEDRVKETQYF
TGCGCCAGCAGCGAAGACAGGGTAAAGGAGACCCAGTACTTC
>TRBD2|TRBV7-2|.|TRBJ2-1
CASSLWVGGSSYNEQFF
TGTGCCAGCAGCTTATGGGTAGGCGGGAGCTCCTACAATGAGCAGTTCTTC